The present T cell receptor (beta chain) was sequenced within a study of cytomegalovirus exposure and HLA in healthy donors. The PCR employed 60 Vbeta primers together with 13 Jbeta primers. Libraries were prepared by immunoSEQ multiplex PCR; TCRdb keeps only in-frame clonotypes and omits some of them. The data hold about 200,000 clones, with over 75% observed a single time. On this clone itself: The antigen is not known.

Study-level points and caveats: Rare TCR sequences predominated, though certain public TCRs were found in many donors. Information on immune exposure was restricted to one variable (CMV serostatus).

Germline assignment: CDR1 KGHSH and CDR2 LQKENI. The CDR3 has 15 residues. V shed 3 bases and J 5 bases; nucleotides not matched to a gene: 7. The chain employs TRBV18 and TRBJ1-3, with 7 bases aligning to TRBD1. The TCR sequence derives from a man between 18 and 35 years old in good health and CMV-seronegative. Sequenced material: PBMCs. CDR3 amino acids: CASSPSIQGRNTIYF. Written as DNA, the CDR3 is TGTGCCAGCTCACCGTCAATACAGGGGAGAAACACCATATATTTT.